A single count supports the clone carrying this T cell receptor beta chain. In the authors' methods: Reference gene primer amplification gave nucleated cell count estimates. Clones were read by immunoSEQ multiplex PCR, and TCRdb kept only the in-frame ones, dropping some. The DNA gave D and trimming, while V, J and clone size come from that table. This table holds roughly 150,000 clones, around four fifths found once. J was trimmed by 4 bases and V by 0 bases; bases with no gene match: 7. Germline V gene data show CDR1 as LGHDT and CDR2 as YNNKEL (reference sequence). The CDR3 sequence is 17 residues long. The sample originates from a study of blood T cell repertoires in COVID-19. Study at large: Acute-phase and convalescent COVID-19 samples originated in the United States, Italy and Spain. T cells, B-cell-depleted T cells, or PBMCs provided the cDNA or gDNA that served as material.

Patients in Seattle were enrolled during active infection, then followed longitudinally. The sample consisted of peripheral blood. This clonotype was obtained from an elderly woman with COVID-19, enrolled during active disease. The chain carries TRBV3-1 (or the pseudogene TRBV3-2) and TRBJ2-1, with 9 bases fitting TRBD2. Here the CDR3 reads CASSQDGGGGLYNEQFF. The DNA of the CDR3 is TGTGCCAGCAGCCAAGATGGCGGGGGGGGCCTATACAATGAGCAGTTCTTC.